One and the same sample provided the 21 T cell receptor beta chains below, sequenced in a study of blood T cell repertoires in COVID-19. Here immunoSEQ multiplex PCR was the method, and the copy in TCRdb shows in-frame clones only, minus some. There are fewer than 400,000 clones in the sample; roughly 88% occur only once, and about 4.7% lies in the top ten. Sample: PBMCs or T cells enriched from blood (not recorded which). The receptors here all came from a man aged 25-40 years who had recovered from COVID-19.

The J gene is TRBJ2-3, the V gene TRBV7-9; 8 bases match TRBD1. The CDR3 consists of 16 residues. CDR1 and CDR2 from the germline V gene are SEHNR and FQNEAQ (reference sequence). Trimming cost V 1 base and J 5 bases; bases outside gene matches: 8. CDR3 nucleotide sequence: TGTGCCAGCAGCTTAGGGTACAGGGGGGCACTAGATACGCAGTATTTT. The encoded protein is CASSLGYRGALDTQYF.

The chain links TRBV5-5 to TRBJ1-2, with 11 positions matching TRBD1. Unmatched junction bases numbered 5, after V lost 3 bases and J lost 1 base. There are 16 residues in the CDR3. Germline CDR1 is SGHKS and CDR2 is YYEKEE (reference sequence). The DNA for the CDR3 is TGTGCCAGCAGCTGGGGACAGGGGGGGCGTAACTATGGCTACACCTTC. Its translation is CASSWGQGGRNYGYTF.

Only one count was recorded for this clone. This chain uses TRBV7-2 with TRBJ2-2; D gene ambiguous. The length of the CDR3 is 13 residues. With 1 base removed from V and 8 bases from J, the gap between germline ends came to 8 bases. Per the germline V gene, CDR1 is SGHTA and CDR2 is FQGNSA. CDR3: CASSLDWSGELFF. CDR3 DNA: TGTGCCAGCAGCTTAGATTGGAGTGGGGAGCTGTTTTTT.

V is TRBV19 and J is TRBJ1-4; D might be TRBD1 (6 bases). V lost 5 bases and J lost 3, with 13 bases in between. Germline-derived CDR1 and CDR2 are LNHDA and SQIVND (reference sequence). This CDR3 spans 15 amino acids. The DNA of the CDR3 is TGTGCCAGTAGTGTTACAGGGTACTCTAATGAAAAACTGTTTTTT. Amino acids: CASSVTGYSNEKLFF.

This chain connects TRBV9 to TRBJ1-5; possibly TRBD1 for D (6 bases). The length of the CDR3 is 13 residues. Germline CDR1 and CDR2: SGDLS and YYNGEE. V was clipped by 4 bases and J by 5 bases, with 10 bases between them. In nucleotides, the CDR3 is TGTGCCAGCAGCCCGGACAGTTATCAGCCCCAGCATTTT. This gives the protein CASSPDSYQPQHF.

The chain is built from TRBV5-6 and TRBJ1-2; no clear D gene. The CDR3 totals 13 residues. Germline CDR1 and CDR2: SGHDT and YYEEEE. Trimming pared 4 bases from V and 3 bases from J, leaving 10 bases between. CDR3 region: CASSPRWYYGYTF. For the CDR3, the DNA is TGTGCCAGCAGCCCGCGTTGGTACTATGGCTACACCTTC. Filled out from reference TRBV5-6 and TRBJ1-2, the complete variable domain reads DAGVTQSPTHLIKTRGQQVTLRCSPKSGHDTVSWYQQALGQGPQFIFQYYEEEERQRGNFPDRFSGHQFPNYSSELNVNALLLGDSALYLCASSPRWYYGYTFGSGTRLTVV.

This chain connects TRBV5-1 to TRBJ1-4; D uncertain. Germline-derived CDR1 and CDR2 are SGHRS and YFSETQ. CDR3 size: 14 residues. Trimming took off 0 bases at V and 8 bases at J, with 11 bases between the two ends. CDR3: CASSLGAADEKLFF. The CDR3, as DNA: TGCGCCAGCAGCTTGGGAGCGGCTGACGAAAAACTGTTTTTT.

The chain combines TRBV24-1 with TRBJ2-1, with D uncertain. Germline-derived CDR1 and CDR2 are KGHDR and SFDVKD. V lost 4 bases and J 4 bases, leaving 13 bases between the germline ends. The CDR3 totals 15 residues. This chain's CDR3 is CATSETPTLYNEQFF. CDR3 coding DNA: TGTGCCACCAGTGAGACTCCAACCTTATACAATGAGCAGTTCTTC.

In this sample, this clone turned up a few times. This chain joins TRBV28 and TRBJ2-7; 10 bases match TRBD2. Per the germline V gene, CDR1 is MDHEN and CDR2 is SYDVKM. CDR3 length equals 13 residues. Losses at the gene ends were 5 bases for V and 6 bases for J; bases not matched to a gene: 4. The CDR3 is CASSSGGALEQYF. The CDR3 DNA reads as TGTGCCAGCAGTAGCGGGGGGGCCCTCGAGCAGTACTTC. Full variable domain (missing parts from reference TRBV28 and TRBJ2-7): DVKVTQSSRYLVKRTGEKVFLECVQDMDHENMFWYRQDPGLGLRLIYFSYDVKMKEKGDIPEGYSVSREKKERFSLILESASTNQTSMYLCASSSGGALEQYFGPGTRLTVT.

V and J are TRBV6-5 and TRBJ1-4; 12 bases are shared with TRBD1. Trimming took 3 bases from V and 8 from J; bases not matched to a gene: 4. The germline V gene encodes CDR1 MNHEY and CDR2 SVGAGI. There are 15 residues in the CDR3. The CDR3 loop reads CASSYGGQGAEKLFF. DNA for the CDR3: TGTGCCAGCAGTTATGGGGGACAGGGGGCGGAAAAACTGTTTTTT.

The chain recombines TRBV27 with TRBJ2-1, with 7 bases lining up with TRBD1. There are 14 residues in the CDR3. Germline V gene sequence: CDR1 MNHEY, CDR2 SMNVEV (reference sequence). The V and J ends lost 5 bases and 2 bases, in that order; junction bases with no gene match: 3. The CDR3 coding sequence is TGTGCCAGCAGTCCCCAGGGGGCCTACAATGAGCAGTTCTTC. As protein: CASSPQGAYNEQFF.

The genes are TRBV27 and TRBJ2-3; weak D call: TRBD2 (5 bases). V was trimmed by 2 bases and J by 2 bases, leaving 11 bases between them. Germline loops: CDR1 MNHEY, CDR2 SMNVEV (reference sequence). The CDR3 contains 15 residues. The CDR3: CASSLIGLLTDTQYF. The CDR3 nucleotides are TGTGCCAGCAGTTTAATAGGACTCCTCACAGATACGCAGTATTTT.

The chain carries TRBV7-2 and TRBJ2-1; D is uncertain. Germline V gene lookup returns CDR1 SGHTA and CDR2 FQGNSA. V lost 1 base and J 6 bases, leaving 13 bases between the germline ends. The CDR3 extends over 15 amino acids. The CDR3 DNA reads as TGTGCCAGCAGCTTAGATAGTACCCTCGTCAATGAGCAGTTCTTC. This translates into CASSLDSTLVNEQFF.

The gene calls are TRBV3-1 (or the pseudogene TRBV3-2) and TRBJ1-5; D call uncertain. From germline, CDR1 is LGHDT and CDR2 YNNKEL (reference sequence). The ends were cut back, 4 bases at V and 0 bases at J, with 10 bases in the middle. This CDR3 spans 15 amino acids. This CDR3 reads CASSLTAVSNQPQHF. In DNA form, the CDR3 reads TGTGCCAGCAGCCTCACCGCGGTTAGCAATCAGCCCCAGCATTTT.

The chain carries TRBV7-3 and TRBJ2-3; 13 positions match TRBD2. The CDR3 spans 18 residues. Germline CDR1 and CDR2: SGHTA and FQGTGA. The junction had 8 bases not matched to a gene; V was cut back by 2 bases and J by 3 bases. In DNA form, the CDR3 reads TGTGCCAGCAGCTTAGGGTTGACTAGCGGGGGGATTACAGATACGCAGTATTTT. It is translated as CASSLGLTSGGITDTQYF.

This clone was counted a few times. The rearrangement links TRBV20-1 to TRBJ1-1; weak D call: TRBD1 (5 bases). CDR1 is DFQATT, CDR2 SNEGSKA, per germline (reference sequence). The CDR3 totals 11 residues. CDR3 bases: TGCAGGGGGGTCGGGGGAACTGAAGCTTTCTTT. Protein sequence: CRGVGGTEAFF.

This chain connects TRBV5-3 to TRBJ2-7, with a weak D call TRBD2 (7 bases). TRBV5-3 is an ORF, and what it does is uncertain. The CDR3 runs to 15 residues. V was shortened by 3 bases and J by 1 base, with 14 bases between the two germline ends. The CDR3 sequence is CARSSQGGGSYEQYF. The DNA of the CDR3 is TGTGCCAGAAGCTCCCAAGGGGGGGGTTCCTACGAGCAGTACTTC.

This chain connects TRBV19 to TRBJ1-6; tentative D call: TRBD1 (5 bases). The CDR3 sequence is 11 residues long. CDR1 and CDR2 (germline): LNHDA, SQIVND (reference sequence). CDR3 in DNA: TGTGTGGGTGACAGTAATTCACCCCTCCACTTT. Its translation: CVGDSNSPLHF. Combining the CDR3 with reference TRBV19 and TRBJ1-6 gives the whole variable domain DGGITQSPKYLFRKEGQNVTLSCEQNLNHDAMYWYRQDPGQGLRLIYYSQIVNDFQKGDIAEGYSVSREKKESFPLTVTSAQKNPTAFYLCVGDSNSPLHFGNGTRLTVT.

This rearrangement joins TRBV5-1 to TRBJ1-4; D is possibly TRBD1 (5 bases). Between the trimmed V and J ends, which lost 2 bases and 7 bases, there was a span of 12 bases. CDR1 is SGHRS, CDR2 YFSETQ, per germline. The CDR3 is 14 amino acids. The CDR3 region has the DNA TGCGCCAGCAGCTTAGCAGGGTTTGGTGAAAAACTGTTTTTT. As protein: CASSLAGFGEKLFF.

The rearrangement links TRBV2 to TRBJ2-5, with 9 bases matching TRBD2. Losses at the gene ends were 6 bases for V and 1 base for J; bases not matched to a gene: 6. Germline lookup yields CDR1 SNHLY and CDR2 FYNNEI. CDR3 length: 15 residues. Here the CDR3 reads CASSGLAGLQETQYF. The CDR3 nucleotides read TGTGCCAGCAGCGGGCTAGCGGGGCTCCAAGAGACCCAGTACTTC. The whole variable domain, remainder taken from reference TRBV2 and TRBJ2-5, is EPEVTQTPSHQVTQMGQEVILRCVPISNHLYFYWYRQILGQKVEFLVSFYNNEISEKSEIFDDQFSVERPDGSNFTLKIRSTKLEDSAMYFCASSGLAGLQETQYFGPGTRLLVL.

This clone was recorded a few times. The V gene is TRBV15, the J gene TRBJ2-1; 10 bases line up with TRBD2. Germline CDR1 reads LNHNV; CDR2 reads YYDKDF (reference sequence). The CDR3 totals 16 residues. V lost 2 bases and J lost 8; bases outside the gene matches: 9. Here the CDR3 reads CATSRLAGAFQHEQFF. The CDR3, as DNA: TGTGCCACCAGCAGACTAGCGGGGGCATTTCAACATGAGCAGTTCTTC.